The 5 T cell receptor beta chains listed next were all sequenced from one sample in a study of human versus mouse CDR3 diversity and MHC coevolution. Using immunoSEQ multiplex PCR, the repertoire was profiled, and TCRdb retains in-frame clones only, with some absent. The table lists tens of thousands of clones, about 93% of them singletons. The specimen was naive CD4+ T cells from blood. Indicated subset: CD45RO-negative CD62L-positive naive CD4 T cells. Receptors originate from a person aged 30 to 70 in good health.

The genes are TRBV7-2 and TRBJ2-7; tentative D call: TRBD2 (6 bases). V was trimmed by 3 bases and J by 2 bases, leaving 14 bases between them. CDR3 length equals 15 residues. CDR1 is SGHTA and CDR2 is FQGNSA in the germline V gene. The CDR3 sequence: CASSFRKAGTYEQYF. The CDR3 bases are TGTGCCAGCAGCTTCAGGAAAGCGGGCACCTACGAGCAGTACTTC.

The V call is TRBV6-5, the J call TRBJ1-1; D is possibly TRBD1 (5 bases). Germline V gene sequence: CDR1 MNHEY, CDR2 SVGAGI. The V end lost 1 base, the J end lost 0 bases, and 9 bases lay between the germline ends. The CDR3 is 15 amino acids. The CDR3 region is CASSYFGGVNTEAFF. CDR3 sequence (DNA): TGTGCCAGCAGTTACTTCGGGGGGGTGAACACTGAAGCTTTCTTT.

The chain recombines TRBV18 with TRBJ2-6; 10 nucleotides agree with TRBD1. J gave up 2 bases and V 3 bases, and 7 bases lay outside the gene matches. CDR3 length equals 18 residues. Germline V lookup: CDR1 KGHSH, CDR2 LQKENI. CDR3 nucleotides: TGTGCCAGCTCACCGTCGACAGGGGGCTGGGCTGGGGCCAACGTCCTGACTTTC. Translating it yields CASSPSTGGWAGANVLTF.

Written as DNA, the CDR3 is TGTGCCAGCAGCTTTTGGCTAGCAGCCGGGGAGCTGTTTTTT. It codes for CASSFWLAAGELFF. The genes are TRBV5-6 and TRBJ2-2; perhaps TRBD2 as D (5 bases). Germline V gene sequence: CDR1 SGHDT, CDR2 YYEEEE. This CDR3 spans 14 amino acids. V dropped 2 bases and J dropped 6 bases, with 11 bases sitting between them.

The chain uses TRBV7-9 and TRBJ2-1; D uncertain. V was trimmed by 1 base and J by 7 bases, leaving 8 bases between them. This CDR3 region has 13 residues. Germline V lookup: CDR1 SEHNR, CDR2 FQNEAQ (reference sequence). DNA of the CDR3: TGTGCCAGCAGCTTAGGACTCGGGAATGAGCAGTTCTTC. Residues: CASSLGLGNEQFF.